This paragraph covers one T cell receptor (beta chain) sequence. Profiled with immunoSEQ multiplex PCR; TCRdb holds only in-frame clones, not every one. In the table there are approximately 70,000 clones, 91% of which are singletons. This sample is drawn from a study of T cell changes during pregnancy in multiple sclerosis. Sequenced here: peripheral blood, sampled in the third trimester of pregnancy. The TCR was taken from a female donor in good health, enrolled as a control in a pregnancy study.

The CDR3 sequence is CATSRDGTHDGELFF. The DNA for the CDR3 is TGTGCCACCAGCAGAGATGGCACACACGACGGGGAGCTGTTTTTT. The chain combines TRBV15 with TRBJ2-2; D gene uncertain. The length of the CDR3 is 15 residues. V lost 0 bases and J 7 bases, leaving 12 bases between the germline ends. Germline V gene data show CDR1 as LNHNV and CDR2 as YYDKDF (reference sequence).